This T cell receptor (beta chain) was sequenced during a study of blood T cell repertoires in COVID-19. The data were produced by immunoSEQ multiplex PCR, yet TCRdb's version contains in-frame clones alone and is incomplete. The sample lists approximately 150,000 clones, 87% seen once, with 3% to 4.5% in the top ten. Germline lookup yields CDR1 MGHRA and CDR2 YSYEKL. CDR3 length equals 13 residues. V was cut by 4 bases and J by 9 bases, with 15 bases left in between. The sample comprised peripheral blood. The source of this sequence is a woman in her sixties who had recovered from COVID-19. V usage is TRBV4-1 and J usage is TRBJ1-1, with D perhaps matching TRBD1 (6 bases). The CDR3 region has the DNA TGCGCCAGCAGCCGAACACAGGGTGATAAAGCTTTCTTT. This gives the protein CASSRTQGDKAFF.